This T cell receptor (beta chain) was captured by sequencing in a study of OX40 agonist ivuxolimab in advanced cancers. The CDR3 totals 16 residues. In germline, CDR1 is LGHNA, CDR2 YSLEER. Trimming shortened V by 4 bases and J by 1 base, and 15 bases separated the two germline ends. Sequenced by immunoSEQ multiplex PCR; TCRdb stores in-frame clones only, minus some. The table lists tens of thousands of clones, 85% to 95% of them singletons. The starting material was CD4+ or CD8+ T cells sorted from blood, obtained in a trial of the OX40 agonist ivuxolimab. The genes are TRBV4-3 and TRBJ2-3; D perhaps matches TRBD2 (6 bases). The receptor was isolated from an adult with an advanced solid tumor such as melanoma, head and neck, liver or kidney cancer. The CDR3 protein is CASSPLNPGGTDTQYF. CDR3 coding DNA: TGCGCCAGCAGCCCTCTTAACCCGGGGGGCACAGATACGCAGTATTTT.